This TCR beta chain is drawn from a study of blood T cell repertoires in COVID-19. Turning to the study itself: Samples taken during acute and convalescent COVID-19 were collected in the United States, Italy and Spain. PBMCs, B-cell-depleted T cells, or T cells provided the cDNA or gDNA that made up the material.

Germline V gene sequence: CDR1 SGHTA, CDR2 FQGNSA. This CDR3 is 16 amino acids long. Unmatched junction bases numbered 14, after V lost 5 bases and J lost 8 bases. Authors' processing steps: Amplification of reference gene primers provided the estimated nucleated cell counts. The repertoire was sequenced with immunoSEQ multiplex PCR; TCRdb's copy has only in-frame clones and lacks some. For V, J and clone size, that table is used; D and trimming come from the DNA. This table has about 210,000 clones, about 89% appearing once. The V call is TRBV7-2, the J call TRBJ2-3; 9 bases agree with TRBD2. The sequence came from a woman between 40 and 55 years old with acute or convalescent COVID-19. Sequencing input: peripheral blood. CDR3 bases: TGTGCCAGCAGCCAAGTTGGCGGGGGGGCCCGGTTTACGCAGTATTTT. Protein product: CASSQVGGGARFTQYF.